Below are 16 T cell receptor beta chains sequenced from a single sample in a study of Ad26.COV2.S vaccination and SARS-CoV-2 variants. The method was immunoSEQ multiplex PCR; TCRdb's version includes in-frame clones alone and lacks a portion of them. The table records 300,000 to 400,000 clones, under 95% of them present only once. The material sequenced was peripheral blood, taken after recovery from COVID-19. These receptors all come from a human donor who had recovered from COVID-19.

J is TRBJ1-1 and V is TRBV28; 8 bases match TRBD1. The germline CDR1 and CDR2 sequences are MDHEN and SYDVKM. J was trimmed by 1 base and V by 7 bases; bases with no gene match: 14. The CDR3 runs 17 residues. This CDR3 is CASTFWRQGAENTEAFF. CDR3 nucleotide sequence: TGTGCCAGCACCTTCTGGAGGCAGGGGGCTGAGAACACTGAAGCTTTCTTT.

The rearrangement uses TRBV6-5 and TRBJ1-3; possible D gene TRBD1, 5 bases. The CDR3 has 14 amino acids. CDR1 and CDR2 (germline): MNHEY, SVGAGI. V was clipped by 2 bases and J by 1 base, with 6 bases between them. Written as DNA, the CDR3 is TGTGCCAGCAGTTACGGGGGGTCTGGAAACACCATATATTTT. Residues: CASSYGGSGNTIYF.

The chain joins TRBV10-1 to TRBJ1-1, with D hard to call. The CDR3 has 13 residues. V gave up 0 bases and J gave up 1 base, with 3 bases separating them. Per the germline V gene, CDR1 is WNHNN and CDR2 is SYGVQD (reference sequence). The CDR3 nucleotides are TGCGCCAGCAGTGAGTCATGGAACACTGAAGCTTTCTTT. Its translation: CASSESWNTEAFF.

This chain links TRBV9 with TRBJ1-4, with a possible D match to TRBD1 (5 bases). Germline lookup yields CDR1 SGDLS and CDR2 YYNGEE. Trimming shortened V by 3 bases and J by 0 bases, and 9 bases separated the two germline ends. This CDR3 comprises 15 residues. CDR3 DNA: TGTGCCAGCAGCGAGACAGACGCAACTAATGAAAAACTGTTTTTT. Translation gives CASSETDATNEKLFF.

The chain is built from TRBV7-9 and TRBJ1-4, with D maybe TRBD1 (6 bases). CDR3 length equals 16 residues. V dropped 1 base and J dropped 6 bases, with 15 bases sitting between them. Germline CDR1 and CDR2: SEHNR and FQNEAQ (reference sequence). The CDR3 sequence is CASSLGISQGHEKLFF. The CDR3 nucleotides read TGTGCCAGCAGCTTAGGTATCTCACAGGGCCATGAAAAACTGTTTTTT.

This clone has just one count. CDR3 in amino acids: CASSYGTDHYEQYF. DNA of the CDR3: TGTGCCAGCAGTTACGGAACAGATCACTACGAGCAGTACTTC. The chain links TRBV6-5 to TRBJ2-7, with no clear D. The CDR3 contains 14 residues. CDR1 and CDR2 (germline): MNHEY, SVGAGI. V was clipped by 2 bases and J by 3 bases, with 11 bases between them.

This sequence joins TRBV5-1 and TRBJ2-1; TRBD1 might be the D (6 bases). Germline V gene data show CDR1 as SGHRS and CDR2 as YFSETQ. CDR3 size: 15 residues. Trimming shortened V by 6 bases and J by 3 bases, and 16 bases separated the two germline ends. The CDR3 loop reads CASTNTGQNYNEQFF. The CDR3 DNA reads as TGCGCCAGCACAAACACCGGACAGAACTACAATGAGCAGTTCTTC.

DNA for the CDR3: TGTGCCAGCAGTTACTCCAGGGGCGGTAGGACTGAAGCTTTCTTT. Translating gives CASSYSRGGRTEAFF. The gene calls are TRBV6-2 or TRBV6-3 and TRBJ1-1; the D gene is possibly TRBD1 (6 bases). Germline CDR1 and CDR2: MNHEY and SVGEGT. Trimming shortened V by 0 bases and J by 5 bases, and 13 bases separated the two germline ends. CDR3 length: 15 amino acids.

The gene calls are TRBV4-2 and TRBJ2-3; 7 bases are shared with TRBD2. Germline CDR1 is LGHNA and CDR2 is YNFKEQ. The length of the CDR3 is 16 residues. V trimming: 1 base; J trimming: 2 bases; junction bases outside the gene matches: 6. The CDR3 reads CASSQGSGTYTDTQYF. CDR3 nucleotides: TGTGCCAGCAGCCAAGGGAGCGGGACCTACACAGATACGCAGTATTTT.

The chain has TRBV7-9 and TRBJ1-6, with a possible D match to TRBD1 (5 bases). This CDR3 has 14 amino acids. Germline CDR1 and CDR2: SEHNR and FQNEAQ (reference sequence). The V gene lost 7 bases and the J gene lost 6 bases, with 13 bases spanning the gap. The CDR3 coding sequence is TGTGCCAGCACCAAAAGGGACGGTAATTCACCCCTCCACTTT. Encoded protein: CASTKRDGNSPLHF.

The V and J genes are TRBV11-2 and TRBJ1-2, with 9 nucleotides matching TRBD1. Unmatched junction bases numbered 9, after V lost 4 bases and J lost 3 bases. This CDR3 is built from 16 residues. Germline values: CDR1 SGHAT, CDR2 FQNNGV. CDR3 sequence: CASSSAGQGWYYGYTF. Written as DNA, the CDR3 is TGTGCCAGCAGCTCGGCGGGACAGGGTTGGTACTATGGCTACACCTTC.

As DNA, the CDR3 is TGTGCCAGCAATTCCCTAGGACAGGAAGCTTTCTTT. Amino acid sequence: CASNSLGQEAFF. The rearrangement joins TRBV27 to TRBJ1-1; D might be TRBD1 (6 bases). V lost 7 bases to trimming and J lost 8 bases, with 14 bases between them. Germline CDR1 MNHEY, CDR2 SMNVEV (reference sequence). CDR3 size: 12 residues.

The chain links TRBV7-2 to TRBJ1-6; 9 bases align to TRBD1. This CDR3 has 16 amino acids. Germline values: CDR1 SGHTA, CDR2 FQGNSA. Losses at the gene ends were 5 bases for V and 9 bases for J; bases not matched to a gene: 11. CDR3: CASSPSPTGGGSPLHF. CDR3 DNA: TGTGCCAGCAGCCCTAGTCCGACAGGGGGAGGTTCACCCCTCCACTTT.

In this sample, this clone turned up once. This chain links TRBV27 with TRBJ1-2, with D perhaps TRBD1 (6 bases). CDR1 and CDR2 from the germline V gene are MNHEY and SMNVEV (reference sequence). This CDR3 comprises 15 residues. Deletions cut 0 bases from V and 5 bases from J, with 13 bases between. The CDR3 DNA reads TGTGCCAGCAGTTTATCAGGGGGGGTAGGGTATGGCTACACCTTC. This codes for CASSLSGGVGYGYTF.

V is TRBV6-5 and J is TRBJ2-3; D perhaps matches TRBD2 (6 bases). The CDR3 has 15 residues. Germline CDR1 MNHEY, CDR2 SVGAGI. The V end lost 6 bases, the J end lost 3 bases, and 16 bases lay between the germline ends. The CDR3 protein is CASSPLRGGTDTQYF. The CDR3 DNA follows: TGTGCCAGCAGCCCCCTGCGGGGTGGGACAGATACGCAGTATTTT.

This chain joins TRBV7-9 and TRBJ1-2; a possible D gene is TRBD1 (6 bases). CDR1 SEHNR and CDR2 FQNEAQ come from the germline V gene (reference sequence). This CDR3 spans 15 amino acids. The V end was cut by 11 bases, the J end by 2 bases, with 21 bases between. CDR3 nucleotide sequence: TGTGCCGGCGACAGGAGAAACAAACAGAACTATGGCTACACCTTC. Translating it yields CAGDRRNKQNYGYTF.